This T cell receptor (beta chain) was obtained from a study of CD8 T cells in Susac syndrome. The T cells that were sequenced for TCR beta were CD8+ and CD4+ cells from blood. CD8+ and CD4+ T cells were negatively isolated; TEMRA cells were FACS-enriched. When the RNA was reverse transcribed, random hexamers were used with an input of roughly 0.45 to 1 ug. The CDR3 of TCR beta was amplified by immunoSEQ multiplex PCR across 54 Vbeta and 13 Jbeta. Each CDR3 protein gets one entry after TCRdb re-called the immunoSEQ multiplex PCR reads with MiXCR. The profile shows fewer than 200,000 distinct CDR3 sequences, around 93% of them singletons. Findings and caveats of the study: An acknowledgment was made by the study that its TCR sequencing and HLA analysis involved relatively few individuals.

Germline V gene sequence: CDR1 SEHNR, CDR2 FQNEAQ (reference sequence). The CDR3 is 13 residues long. V shed 2 bases and J shed 7 bases, with 6 bases lying between them. Concerning this clonotype itself: The antigen is undetermined.

The sequencing input was CD4+ T cells from PBMCs. This sequence was found in a human donor in good health. The V and J genes are TRBV7-9 and TRBJ1-6, with D unresolved. CDR3 amino acids: CASSLWENSPLHF. CDR3 in DNA: TGTGCCAGCAGCTTATGGGAGAATTCACCCCTCCACTTT.